These 15 T cell receptor beta chains came from one sample sequenced in a study of blood T cell repertoires in COVID-19. Only in-frame clones appear in the TCRdb table, and some are missing; sequencing was by immunoSEQ multiplex PCR. The sample holds 300,000 to 350,000 clones, roughly 90% seen once. The sample consisted of PBMCs or T cells enriched from blood (not recorded which). The receptor source for this set is a young woman who had recovered from COVID-19.

V is TRBV6-4 and J is TRBJ1-2, with D perhaps matching TRBD1 (6 bases). Germline CDR1 MRHNA, CDR2 SNTAGT. Between the trimmed V and J ends, which lost 6 bases and 4 bases, there was a span of 15 bases. CDR3 length: 14 residues. The CDR3 loop reads CASSPAGGAYGYTF. The CDR3 bases are TGTGCCAGCAGCCCCGCGGGGGGGGCCTATGGCTACACCTTC.

The V call is TRBV27, the J call TRBJ1-4; 12 bases are shared with TRBD1. The germline CDR1 and CDR2 sequences are MNHEY and SMNVEV (reference sequence). After removal of 3 bases from V and 2 bases from J, the junction contained 1 base not matched to a gene. The CDR3 length is 16 residues. CDR3 sequence: CASSLGQGATNEKLFF. The CDR3 coding sequence is TGTGCCAGCAGTTTGGGACAGGGGGCGACTAATGAAAAACTGTTTTTT.

The rearrangement links TRBV5-4 to TRBJ1-1; TRBD1 matches 9 bases. This CDR3 has 16 residues. Per the germline V gene, CDR1 is SGHNT and CDR2 is YYREEE (reference sequence). V gave up 5 bases and J gave up 5 bases; unmatched junction bases: 13. The CDR3: CASRPGSGTGYTEAFF. Written as DNA, the CDR3 is TGTGCCAGCAGACCCGGTTCCGGGACAGGGTATACTGAAGCTTTCTTT.

The chain combines TRBV12-3 or TRBV12-4 with TRBJ1-2; D is perhaps TRBD1 (5 bases). The CDR3 length is 12 residues. Trimming removed 5 bases from V and 5 bases from J, with 9 bases in between. The CDR3 sequence is CASSGEGYGYTF. As DNA, the CDR3 is TGTGCCAGCAGTGGGGAGGGGTATGGCTACACCTTC.

V and J are TRBV2 and TRBJ1-1; TRBD1 might be the D (5 bases). This CDR3 spans 14 amino acids. V lost 4 bases and J lost 4, with 13 bases in between. Per the germline V gene, CDR1 is SNHLY and CDR2 is FYNNEI. This CDR3 is CASSGWGGTTEAFF. CDR3 coding DNA: TGTGCCAGCAGTGGATGGGGGGGGACCACTGAAGCTTTCTTT. Full variable domain (outside the CDR3, taken from reference TRBV2 and TRBJ1-1): EPEVTQTPSHQVTQMGQEVILRCVPISNHLYFYWYRQILGQKVEFLVSFYNNEISEKSEIFDDQFSVERPDGSNFTLKIRSTKLEDSAMYFCASSGWGGTTEAFFGQGTRLTVV.

CDR3 region: CASRSSLNTEAFF. The CDR3 nucleotides are TGTGCCAGCAGGTCCAGTTTGAACACTGAAGCTTTCTTT. This chain links TRBV6-5 with TRBJ1-1; D uncertain. Looked up from germline, CDR1 is MNHEY and CDR2 is SVGAGI. There are 13 residues in the CDR3. The V gene lost 6 bases and the J gene lost 0 bases, with 8 bases spanning the gap.

The CDR3 spells CASSLGPDRGFNSPLHF. CDR3 nucleotide sequence: TGTGCCAGCAGCTTAGGCCCTGACAGGGGATTTAATTCACCCCTCCACTTT. The chain combines TRBV11-2 with TRBJ1-6; 8 bases agree with TRBD1. The junction had 8 bases not matched to a gene; V was cut back by 1 base and J by 6 bases. The CDR3 spans 17 residues. Looked up from germline, CDR1 is SGHAT and CDR2 is FQNNGV.

V gene TRBV11-2 combines with J gene TRBJ2-1, with D possibly TRBD2 on 5 matching bases. Germline CDR1 is SGHAT and CDR2 is FQNNGV. Deletions cut 3 bases from V and 7 bases from J, with 10 bases between. The CDR3 runs to 13 residues. CDR3 DNA: TGTGCCAGCAGCTTGGCCACTAGAAATGAGCAGTTCTTC. As protein: CASSLATRNEQFF.

This chain connects TRBV18 to TRBJ1-6; D may be TRBD1 (5 bases). This CDR3 has 14 amino acids. The V end lost 3 bases, the J end lost 10 bases, and 13 bases lay between the germline ends. Germline V gene data show CDR1 as KGHSH and CDR2 as LQKENI. The chain's CDR3 is CASSPGQGISPLHF. CDR3 bases: TGTGCCAGCTCACCGGGGCAGGGAATCTCACCCCTCCACTTT.

The DNA of the CDR3 is TGTGCCAGCAGCCCCCAGACAGGGTTGTCCTACAATGAGCAGTTCTTC. It codes for CASSPQTGLSYNEQFF. This chain connects TRBV7-6 to TRBJ2-1; TRBD1 aligns across 7 bases. CDR1 is SGHVS and CDR2 is FNYEAQ in the germline V gene. The CDR3 covers 16 residues. With V trimmed by 5 bases and J by 1 base, 8 bases remained unmatched.

V is TRBV6-2 or TRBV6-3 and J is TRBJ2-7; 7 nucleotides align to TRBD2. V lost 6 bases to trimming and J lost 6 bases; unmatched junction nucleotides: 20. From germline, CDR1 is MNHEY and CDR2 SVGEGT. This CDR3 has 17 amino acids. The CDR3 region has the DNA TGTGCCAGCAGCCTTACGCTCCCGGGACTACCCCTCGGCGAGCAGTACTTC. Translating gives CASSLTLPGLPLGEQYF.

This sequence joins TRBV21-1 and TRBJ2-5; the table's D call TRBD1 went unverified against the DNA. TRBV21-1 is termed a pseudogene. This CDR3 is built from 14 residues. This chain's CDR3 is CASSKEGQGETQYF. CDR3 nucleotides: TGTGCCAGCAGCAAAGAAGGGCAGGGGGAGACCCAGTACTTC.

V usage is TRBV5-1 and J usage is TRBJ1-2; perhaps TRBD1 as D (6 bases). V lost 4 bases and J 3 bases, leaving 13 bases between the germline ends. The germline gives CDR1 SGHRS, CDR2 YFSETQ. CDR3 length equals 14 residues. DNA of the CDR3: TGCGCCAGCAGCCCGAACAGGGAATACTATGGCTACACCTTC. Translated, it gives CASSPNREYYGYTF.

The chain employs TRBV7-9 and TRBJ1-4, with 9 bases that match TRBD1. Germline CDR1 is SEHNR and CDR2 is FQNEAQ (reference sequence). This CDR3 contains 14 residues. V shed 4 bases, J shed 9 bases, and the junction held 6 bases outside the gene matches. The CDR3 protein is CASSSGTGYQKLFF. The CDR3, as DNA: TGTGCCAGCAGCTCCGGGACAGGGTACCAAAAACTGTTTTTT. Full variable domain (missing parts from reference TRBV7-9 and TRBJ1-4): DTGVSQNPRHKITKRGQNVTFRCDPISEHNRLYWYRQTLGQGPEFLTYFQNEAQLEKSRLLSDRFSAERPKGSFSTLEIQRTEQGDSAMYLCASSSGTGYQKLFFGSGTQLSVL.

The chain employs TRBV18 and TRBJ2-5; D is uncertain. V lost 1 base to trimming and J lost 5 bases, with 8 bases between them. The CDR3 totals 13 residues. CDR1 KGHSH and CDR2 LQKENI come from the germline V gene. Here the CDR3 reads CASSPRSGETQYF. The CDR3 bases are TGTGCCAGCTCACCACGGTCAGGCGAGACCCAGTACTTC.